Presented here are 4 T cell receptor beta chains from one specimen sequenced in a study of blood T cell repertoires in COVID-19. Generated by immunoSEQ multiplex PCR, the TCRdb table keeps only in-frame clones and is missing some. The sample holds 250,000 or so clones, over 70% seen once. The sequenced sample consisted of PBMCs or T cells enriched from blood (not recorded which). The receptors shown here come from a woman in her twenties or thirties who had been exposed to COVID-19.

The J gene is TRBJ2-1, the V gene TRBV5-8; tentative D call: TRBD2 (5 bases). The CDR3 consists of 14 residues. Germline values: CDR1 SGHTS, CDR2 YDEGEE. V was pared by 2 bases and J by 9 bases, with 15 bases between. The CDR3, as DNA: TGTGCCAGCAGCTTCCCTAGCTATACAAGTGAGCAGTTCTTC. Protein: CASSFPSYTSEQFF.

The chain uses TRBV2 and TRBJ1-6; TRBD1 is a possible D gene (6 bases). CDR3 size: 17 residues. Germline CDR1 reads SNHLY; CDR2 reads FYNNEI. The V end lost 8 bases, the J end lost 0 bases, and 17 bases lay between the germline ends. Here the CDR3 reads CASGTGTRSSYNSPLHF. DNA for the CDR3: TGTGCCAGCGGAACCGGGACACGGAGCTCCTATAATTCACCCCTCCACTTT. The full variable domain, its missing parts supplied by reference TRBV2 and TRBJ1-6, is EPEVTQTPSHQVTQMGQEVILRCVPISNHLYFYWYRQILGQKVEFLVSFYNNEISEKSEIFDDQFSVERPDGSNFTLKIRSTKLEDSAMYFCASGTGTRSSYNSPLHFGNGTRLTVT.

The chain has TRBV5-6 and TRBJ2-3; 10 positions agree with TRBD1. The CDR3 runs 15 residues. Germline CDR1 SGHDT, CDR2 YYEEEE. The V segment lost 4 bases and the J segment 1 base; nucleotides outside the gene matches: 3. Written as DNA, the CDR3 is TGTGCCAGCAGCCGGGACAGGGGAGGCACAGATACGCAGTATTTT. Protein sequence: CASSRDRGGTDTQYF.

V gene TRBV28 combines with J gene TRBJ1-2; D gene ambiguous. V lost 8 bases and J 5 bases, leaving 15 bases between the germline ends. Germline V lookup: CDR1 MDHEN, CDR2 SYDVKM. The CDR3 is 13 residues long. The CDR3 coding sequence is TGTGCCAGCGCACCGGGTTCTTGGTATGGCTACACCTTC. Translated, it gives CASAPGSWYGYTF.